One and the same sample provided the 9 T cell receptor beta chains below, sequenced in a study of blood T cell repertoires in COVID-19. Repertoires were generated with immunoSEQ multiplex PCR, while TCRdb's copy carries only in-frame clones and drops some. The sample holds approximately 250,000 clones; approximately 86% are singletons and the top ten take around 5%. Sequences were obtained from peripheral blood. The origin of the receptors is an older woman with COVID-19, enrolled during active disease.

CDR3 DNA: TGTGCCAGTAGTAGGGGACAGGGGACTACTAATGAAAAACTGTTTTTT. Encoded protein: CASSRGQGTTNEKLFF. The chain joins TRBV19 to TRBJ1-4, with 10 bases lining up with TRBD1. CDR3 length: 16 amino acids. Per the germline V gene, CDR1 is LNHDA and CDR2 is SQIVND (reference sequence). The ends lost 4 bases at V and 2 bases at J; junction bases unmatched: 4.

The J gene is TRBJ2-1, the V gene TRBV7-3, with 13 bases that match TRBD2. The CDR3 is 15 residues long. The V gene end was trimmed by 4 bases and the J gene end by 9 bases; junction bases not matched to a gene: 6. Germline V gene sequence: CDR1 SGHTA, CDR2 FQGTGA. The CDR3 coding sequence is TGTGCCAGCAGCTACGGGACTAGCGGGATTGGTGAGCAGTTCTTC. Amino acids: CASSYGTSGIGEQFF.

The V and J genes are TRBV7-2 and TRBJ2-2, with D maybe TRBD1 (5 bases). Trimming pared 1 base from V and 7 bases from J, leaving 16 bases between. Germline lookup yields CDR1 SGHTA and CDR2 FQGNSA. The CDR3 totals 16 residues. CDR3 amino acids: CASSLGRRTTNGELFF. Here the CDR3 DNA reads TGTGCCAGCAGCTTAGGCCGAAGGACAACGAACGGGGAGCTGTTTTTT.

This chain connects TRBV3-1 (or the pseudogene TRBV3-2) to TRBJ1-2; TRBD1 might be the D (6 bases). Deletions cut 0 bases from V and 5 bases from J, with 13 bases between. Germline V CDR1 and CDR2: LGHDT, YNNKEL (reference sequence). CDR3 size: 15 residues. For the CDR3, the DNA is TGTGCCAGCAGCCAAGACGGGGGGCCCCAGTATGGCTACACCTTC. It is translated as CASSQDGGPQYGYTF.

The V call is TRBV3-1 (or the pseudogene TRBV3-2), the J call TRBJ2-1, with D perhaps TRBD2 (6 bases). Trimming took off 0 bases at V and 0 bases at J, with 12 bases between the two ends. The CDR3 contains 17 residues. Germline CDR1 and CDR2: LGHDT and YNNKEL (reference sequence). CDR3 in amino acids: CASSQDSGANSYNEQFF. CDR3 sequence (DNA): TGTGCCAGCAGCCAAGATTCGGGAGCTAACTCCTACAATGAGCAGTTCTTC.

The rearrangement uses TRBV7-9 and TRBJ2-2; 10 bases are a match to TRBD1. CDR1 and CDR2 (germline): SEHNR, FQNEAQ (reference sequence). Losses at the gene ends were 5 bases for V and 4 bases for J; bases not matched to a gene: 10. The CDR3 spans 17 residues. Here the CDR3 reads CASSARTGGMGTGELFF. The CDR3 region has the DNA TGTGCCAGCAGCGCCCGGACAGGGGGTATGGGCACCGGGGAGCTGTTTTTT.

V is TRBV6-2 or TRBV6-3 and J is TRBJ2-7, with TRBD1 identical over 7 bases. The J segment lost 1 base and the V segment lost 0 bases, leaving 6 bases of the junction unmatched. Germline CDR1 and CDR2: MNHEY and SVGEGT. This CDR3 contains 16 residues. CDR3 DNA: TGTGCCAGCAGTTACTCCCGGGACAGCATATCCTACGAGCAGTACTTC. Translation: CASSYSRDSISYEQYF.

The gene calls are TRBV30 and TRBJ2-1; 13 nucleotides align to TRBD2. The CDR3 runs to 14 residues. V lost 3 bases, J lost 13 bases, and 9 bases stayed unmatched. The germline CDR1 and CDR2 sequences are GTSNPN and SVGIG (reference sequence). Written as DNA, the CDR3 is TGTGCCTGGAGACTAGCGGGAGGGAAACTGGGACAGTTCTTC. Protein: CAWRLAGGKLGQFF.

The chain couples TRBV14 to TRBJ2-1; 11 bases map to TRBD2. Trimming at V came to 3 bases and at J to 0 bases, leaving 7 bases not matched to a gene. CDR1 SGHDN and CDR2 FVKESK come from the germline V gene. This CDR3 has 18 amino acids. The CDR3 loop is CASSHWTSGPGSYNEQFF. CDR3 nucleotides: TGTGCCAGCAGCCACTGGACTAGCGGGCCGGGCTCCTACAATGAGCAGTTCTTC. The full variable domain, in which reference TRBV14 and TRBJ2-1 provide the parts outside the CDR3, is EAGVTQFPSHSVIEKGQTVTLRCDPISGHDNLYWYRRVMGKEIKFLLHFVKESKQDESGMPNNRFLAERTGGTYSTLKVQPAELEDSGVYFCASSHWTSGPGSYNEQFFGPGTRLTVL.